These 18 T cell receptor beta chains came from one sample sequenced in a study of blood T cells in healthy people across ages. A sample-barcoded 5' primer and a J-beta primer mix were used in a second PCR of roughly 6 to 11 cycles. One entry per CDR3 protein, called by TCRdb with MiXCR from the 5' RACE reads. Among over 1,500,000 distinct CDR3 sequences listed, just under 50% were seen once. The sequencing sample was made of blood. The source is a woman aged 35 to 49 in good health.

The rearrangement links TRBV6-5 to TRBJ1-2; 7 nucleotides match TRBD1. The CDR3 is made up of 14 amino acids. Germline V lookup: CDR1 MNHEY, CDR2 SVGAGI. Trimming cost V 6 bases and J 7 bases; bases outside gene matches: 11. The CDR3 is CASSYNRGSGGYTF. The CDR3 DNA is TGTGCCAGCAGCTACAACAGGGGTTCGGGTGGCTACACCTTC.

This clonotype has a handful of counts. The V and J genes are TRBV20-1 and TRBJ2-1; 10 nucleotides agree with TRBD2. With 6 bases clipped from V and 8 bases from J, the junction kept 4 bases outside the gene matches. The CDR3 is made up of 12 amino acids. CDR1 and CDR2 (germline): DFQATT, SNEGSKA (reference sequence). The CDR3 spells CSAQRGGDEQFF. DNA of the CDR3: TGCAGTGCGCAGCGGGGGGGCGATGAGCAGTTCTTC.

There are a few counts of this clonotype. This chain connects TRBV24-1 to TRBJ2-5; 7 bases match TRBD2. The germline V gene has CDR1 KGHDR and CDR2 SFDVKD. The CDR3 contains 15 residues. V lost 5 bases and J lost 2; bases outside the gene matches: 7. The CDR3 sequence: CATSGEAGTQETQYF. For the CDR3, the DNA is TGTGCCACCAGTGGGGAAGCGGGAACGCAAGAGACCCAGTACTTC.

This chain connects TRBV27 to TRBJ2-7, with D possibly matching TRBD2 (6 bases). Deletions cut 5 bases from V and 3 bases from J, with 14 bases between. Germline V lookup: CDR1 MNHEY, CDR2 SMNVEV (reference sequence). The CDR3 contains 14 residues. The CDR3 DNA follows: TGTGCCAGCAGTCCGGGACTGGGAGGCTACGAGCAGTACTTC. Its protein is CASSPGLGGYEQYF.

V is TRBV6-4 and J is TRBJ2-3; tentative D call: TRBD2 (5 bases). The V gene's germline CDR1 is MRHNA and CDR2 SNTAGT. CDR3 length equals 15 residues. The V end was cut by 10 bases, the J end by 3 bases, with 20 bases between. CDR3 in amino acids: CANSRGRVRTDTQYF. The CDR3, as DNA: TGTGCCAACAGCCGGGGTAGGGTAAGGACAGATACGCAGTATTTT.

The chain recombines TRBV28 with TRBJ2-7; TRBD2 aligns across 10 bases. The better agreement between TRBJ2-5 and the DNA end casts doubt on the J call. This CDR3 has 16 residues. The germline gives CDR1 MDHEN, CDR2 SYDVKM. The DNA of the CDR3 is TGTGCCAGCAGTTATCCTAGCGGGGGACTAAAAGAGACCCAGTACTTC. It codes for CASSYPSGGLKETQYF.

This clonotype was detected a few times. This chain links TRBV11-2 with TRBJ2-3; TRBD2 aligns across 9 bases. The germline CDR1 and CDR2 sequences are SGHAT and FQNNGV. The trim removed 2 bases at V and 4 bases at J, leaving 7 bases unmatched. The CDR3 runs to 16 residues. CDR3 sequence: CASSLLAGRPADTQYF. The CDR3 DNA is TGTGCCAGCAGCTTACTAGCGGGGAGGCCGGCAGATACGCAGTATTTT.

This chain uses TRBV20-1 with TRBJ1-1; no clear D gene. The V end was cut by 5 bases, the J end by 5 bases, with 9 bases between. The CDR3 sequence is 11 residues long. CDR1 is DFQATT, CDR2 SNEGSKA, per germline (reference sequence). CDR3 coding DNA: TGCAGTGCTTTAGGGATTACTGAAGCTTTCTTT. The encoded protein is CSALGITEAFF.

This clonotype was counted between two and nine times. V and J are TRBV4-3 and TRBJ2-1, with D possibly being TRBD2 (5 bases). The CDR3 spans 16 residues. Germline V gene lookup returns CDR1 LGHNA and CDR2 YSLEER. Between the trimmed V and J ends, which lost 0 bases and 10 bases, there was a span of 19 bases. The CDR3 DNA sequence: TGCGCCAGCAGCCAAGATCAAATTCGGGGTAGCAGCGAGCAGTTCTTC. Protein sequence: CASSQDQIRGSSEQFF.

The chain recombines TRBV21-1 with TRBJ2-1; TRBD1 was called by the table and not checked on the DNA. TRBV21-1 is flagged as a pseudogene. The CDR3 spans 16 residues. CDR3 in amino acids: CASSKGRQPICNEQFF. The CDR3 DNA reads as TGTGCCAGCAGCAAAGGGCGACAGCCAATTTGCAATGAGCAGTTCTTC.

This clonotype was seen a few times. V gene TRBV6-2 or TRBV6-3 combines with J gene TRBJ2-6; TRBD1 agrees at 7 bases. V shed 11 bases, J shed 4 bases, and the junction held 11 bases outside the gene matches. The germline V gene has CDR1 MNHEY and CDR2 SVGEGT. The CDR3 has 15 amino acids. The CDR3 sequence: CAARDSISGANVLTF. The CDR3 DNA follows: TGTGCCGCCCGGGACAGTATATCCGGGGCCAACGTCCTGACTTTC.

V usage is TRBV7-9 and J usage is TRBJ2-4; D is perhaps TRBD2 (7 bases). The J call may be incorrect, as the DNA end agrees better with TRBJ2-5. The CDR3 has 13 residues. From germline, CDR1 is SEHNR and CDR2 FQNEAQ (reference sequence). CDR3 in amino acids: CAIKRGAGETQYF. The DNA of the CDR3 is TGTGCCATCAAACGGGGGGCCGGGGAGACCCAGTACTTC.

This clonotype has a handful of counts. The chain uses TRBV28 and TRBJ2-5; 7 nucleotides align to TRBD1. V shed 6 bases and J 4 bases; nucleotides not matched to a gene: 11. This CDR3 contains 15 residues. Germline assignment: CDR1 MDHEN and CDR2 SYDVKM. The CDR3 region is CASRHTYRGGETQYF. The CDR3 DNA reads as TGTGCCAGCAGACATACCTACAGGGGCGGAGAGACCCAGTACTTC.

The V call is TRBV29-1, the J call TRBJ2-3; no firm D call. Germline assignment: CDR1 SQVTM and CDR2 ANQGSEA. The CDR3 loop spans 13 amino acids. V lost 4 bases and J lost 2, with 10 bases in between. The CDR3 region is CSVVQVHTDTQYF. For the CDR3, the DNA is TGCAGCGTTGTCCAGGTTCACACAGATACGCAGTATTTT.

This clonotype has more than one count but fewer than ten. The V call is TRBV12-5, the J call TRBJ2-3, with 7 bases lining up with TRBD1. V lost 7 bases and J lost 2; bases outside the gene matches: 9. CDR1 LGHNT and CDR2 FRNRAP come from the germline V gene. This CDR3 comprises 15 residues. This chain's CDR3 is CASAATGINTDTQYF. DNA for the CDR3: TGTGCTAGTGCCGCGACAGGGATTAACACAGATACGCAGTATTTT.

The CDR3 spells CASKETSTQYF. The CDR3 DNA sequence: TGTGCCAGCAAGGAAACTAGTACGCAGTATTTT. The chain joins TRBV6-2 or TRBV6-3 to TRBJ2-3; weak D call: TRBD2 (5 bases). Looked up from germline, CDR1 is MNHEY and CDR2 is SVGEGT. The CDR3 is 11 amino acids. Trimming removed 7 bases from V and 8 bases from J, with 10 bases in between.

This sequence joins TRBV2 and TRBJ2-3, with TRBD1 matching 7 bases. The germline V gene has CDR1 SNHLY and CDR2 FYNNEI. The CDR3 runs to 17 residues. After removal of 4 bases from V and 2 bases from J, the junction contained 12 bases not matched to a gene. The CDR3 DNA sequence: TGTGCCAGCAGTGCCTTATCCGGGACAGCCGTCACAGATACGCAGTATTTT. Translated: CASSALSGTAVTDTQYF.

This clonotype was picked up a small number of times. This chain joins TRBV7-2 and TRBJ2-6; D not resolved. Per germline, CDR1 SGHTA and CDR2 FQGNSA. CDR3 length equals 17 residues. V lost 4 bases, J lost 0 bases, and 13 bases lay in between. CDR3 sequence reads: CASSSGRLISGANVLTF. DNA for the CDR3: TGTGCCAGCAGCTCGGGCCGACTTATCTCTGGGGCCAACGTCCTGACTTTC.